This T cell receptor beta chain appears in the sequencing data of a study of blood T cell repertoires in COVID-19 (dated by TCRdb to the early 2020s). About the investigation overall: Samples from collaborators originated in the United States, Italy and Spain and spanned both the acute and convalescent phases of COVID-19. Samples were obtained from the ongoing ImmuneRACE study (first 160 participants) and from over 1,000 subjects provided by 6 global collaborators. The material from the prospective study consisted of cDNA or gDNA derived from T cells, B-cell-depleted T cells, or PBMCs. A freely available public database, intended as a resource for researchers studying the immune response to SARS-CoV-2, is where the repertoires were released. Deeply sampled blood TCRbeta repertoires from subjects exposed to, actively infected with, or recovered from COVID-19 were included in the dataset. Where HLA class I and class II types were available, the types were taken from metadata supplied by the sample provider, not from assay-based typing. A de-identified subject ID, COVID-19 status, age in years and sex were almost always included in the sample metadata.

TCRbeta CDR3 regions were amplified from genomic DNA using the immunoSEQ Assay, a bias-controlled multiplex PCR. Concerning the study's data processing: The number of nucleated cells in each sample was estimated by amplification of reference gene primers within the assay. Sequence reads were collapsed and filtered to measure the absolute abundance of every unique TCRbeta CDR3 rearrangement. For each sample, productive Simpson clonality was calculated by taking the square root of Simpson's diversity index across productive rearrangements. TCRdb re-hosts the immuneACCESS table, in-frame sequences only. Its copies lack some clones; in the studies checked, an unresolved V gene accounts for under half of them, and the cause for the rest is not known. The V and J calls and the clone size are those of that table, but D and trimming were determined from the DNA. In all, the sample holds under 200,000 clones, and around 84% of those were seen once. Around 3.1% of the sample belongs to the ten largest clones.

General conclusions and limits of the study: How much clinical and demographic metadata was included differed by source and by participant, and the metadata was provided uncurated.

Participants in the prospective study were aged 18 to 89 years, lived in more than 20 United States geographic areas, and enrolled through a virtual design. In the prospective study, cohorts were assigned on the basis of participant-reported clinical history obtained from a screening survey and a study questionnaire. A participant counted as exposed if, within 2 weeks of entering the study, that participant had been in contact with someone who had a PCR-confirmed or clinician-diagnosed COVID-19 case. In the prospective study, mobile phlebotomists collected whole blood, serum and a nasopharyngeal or oropharyngeal swab from each participant. Prospective study participants could optionally give additional blood draws and questionnaires over a roughly two-month period. Prospective study blood samples were shipped either frozen or at room temperature before DNA extraction. V lost 6 bases and J lost 8 bases; the stretch between them is 19 bases long. The germline V gene (reference sequence) specifies LNHDA as CDR1 and SQIVND as CDR2. Inclusive of the bounding cysteine and phenylalanine, the CDR3 is 14 residues long. The kept DNA is CDR3 alone, 42 bases in frame from the first base.

Concerning this clone itself: The antigen it recognizes is unknown. Base qualities are not at hand, and no much larger clone is one base apart.

The chain is assembled from TRBV19 and TRBJ1-2; the D gene assignment is ambiguous. The source is a woman aged 25 to 39 who had been exposed to COVID-19. Specimen: PBMCs or T cells enriched from blood (not recorded which). The CDR3 corresponds to CASSPSAVGGGYTF. The nucleotides read TGTGCCAGTAGCCCCTCCGCTGTAGGCGGCGGCTACACCTTC.